Included here is one T cell receptor (beta chain) sequence, with context. Its antigen is not identified. The data originate from a study of T cell responses to AZD1222 COVID-19 vaccine. Study-wide results and limits: There were mostly white British donors and more females than males, and clonal diversity was possibly underestimated. After two AZD1222 doses, spike-specific TCR breadth and depth rose versus day 0. A reported finding is that nearly half of spike-specific TCRs target unmutated variant regions.

The CDR3 extends over 16 amino acids. CDR1 is LNHDA and CDR2 is SQIVND in the germline V gene (reference sequence). V lost 4 bases and J lost 7; bases outside the gene matches: 12. This table comes from immunoSEQ multiplex PCR, and its TCRdb copy is limited to in-frame clones, with some not included. The sample lists about 150,000 clones; 70% to 90% were seen once. The sample was peripheral blood, taken on day 0 of MenACWY control vaccination. The TCR was taken from an adult in good health. J is TRBJ1-4 and V is TRBV19, with 7 bases matching TRBD1. DNA of the CDR3: TGTGCCAGTAGTAAGGGCTTCGACAGGGCGACTGAAAAACTGTTTTTT. Protein sequence: CASSKGFDRATEKLFF.